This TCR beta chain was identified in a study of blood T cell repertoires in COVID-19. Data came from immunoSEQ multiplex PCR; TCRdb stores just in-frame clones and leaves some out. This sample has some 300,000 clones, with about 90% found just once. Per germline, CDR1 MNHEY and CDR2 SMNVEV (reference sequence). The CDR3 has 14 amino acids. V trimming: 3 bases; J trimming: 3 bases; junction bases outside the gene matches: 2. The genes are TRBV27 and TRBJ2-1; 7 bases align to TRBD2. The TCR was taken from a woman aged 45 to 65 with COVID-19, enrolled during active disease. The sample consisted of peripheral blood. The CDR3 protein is CASSFSGYYNEQFF. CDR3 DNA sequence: TGTGCCAGCAGTTTTAGCGGGTACTACAATGAGCAGTTCTTC.